This T cell receptor beta chain was profiled in a study of blood T cell repertoires in COVID-19. Study as a whole: PBMCs, B-cell-depleted T cells, or T cells were the source of the cDNA or gDNA that made up the material.

The CDR3 loop spans 13 amino acids. Unmatched junction bases numbered 5, after V lost 3 bases and J lost 8 bases. Germline values: CDR1 SGHAT, CDR2 FQNNGV. Methods used by the authors: Amplified reference gene primers provided the basis for estimating nucleated cell counts. Some clones are missing from TCRdb's copy, which holds only in-frame ones; the method was immunoSEQ multiplex PCR. V and J calls plus clone size are reproduced from that table; the DNA served to infer D and trimming. The sample lists approximately 78,000 clones; approximately 87% were seen once. The rearrangement uses TRBV11-2 and TRBJ1-2, with 8 bases that match TRBD1. This receptor was identified in a woman of 80 years or more with acute or convalescent COVID-19. Sequenced: peripheral blood. As DNA, the CDR3 is TGTGCCAGCAGCTTGACAGGGGTAAAGGGCTACACCTTC. This gives the protein CASSLTGVKGYTF.